These 25 T cell receptor beta chains were all obtained from the same sample, sequenced in a study of T cell clusters in autoimmune cytopenias. Multiplex touch-down PCR amplified TRB using TRB-A and TRB-B pools in one tube. TCRdb processed the multiplex PCR reads again and assigns one entry to each CDR3 protein, with no DNA. The listing contains 2,000 to 3,000 distinct CDR3 sequences. Each sample's input was about 250 ng genomic DNA, 35,000 to 40,000 genome equivalents. The sequenced sample was peripheral blood. The receptor source for this set is a human donor with an autoimmune cytopenia or autoimmune hepatitis (not recorded which).

This chain joins TRBV20-1 and TRBJ1-5; TCRdb indicates TRBD1, and absent DNA this call remains unverified. Germline V gene data show CDR1 as DFQATT and CDR2 as SNEGSKA (reference sequence). The CDR3 length is 15 residues. CDR3 in amino acids: CSAREGRQGRQPQHF.

This clonotype shows up as medium-sized (0.01 to 0.1%) by frequency. V is TRBV12-3 or TRBV12-4 and J is TRBJ1-1; the D call from TCRdb, TRBD1, cannot be confirmed without DNA. The CDR3 loop spans 14 amino acids. CDR3 loop: CASSPGQGGTEAFF.

This clonotype ranks as medium-sized in terms of frequency. The CDR3 spells CASSPPGTTLQHF. The chain recombines TRBV12-3 or TRBV12-4 with TRBJ1-5; the TCRdb D gene call, TRBD1, has no DNA to confirm it. The CDR3 has 13 residues.

This clonotype is labeled medium-sized based on frequency. The CDR3 region is CASSQAPRQGRETQYF. The rearrangement links TRBV14 to TRBJ2-5; there is no DNA to check the TCRdb D call of TRBD1. There are 16 residues in the CDR3. Germline loops: CDR1 SGHDN, CDR2 FVKESK.

The chain joins TRBV10-3 to TRBJ2-1; there is no DNA to check the TCRdb D call of TRBD2. Germline-derived CDR1 and CDR2 are ENHRY and SYGVKD. CDR3 size: 16 residues. The CDR3 region is CAISESGLAGVHEQFF.

This clonotype shows up as medium-sized by frequency. The chain couples TRBV19 to TRBJ2-1; TCRdb designates TRBD1, a call that cannot be tested without DNA. This CDR3 is 15 amino acids long. Germline lookup yields CDR1 LNHDA and CDR2 SQIVND (reference sequence). The CDR3 sequence is CASSRNGQGAHEQFF. The variable domain in full, completed from reference TRBV19 and TRBJ2-1, reads DGGITQSPKYLFRKEGQNVTLSCEQNLNHDAMYWYRQDPGQGLRLIYYSQIVNDFQKGDIAEGYSVSREKKESFPLTVTSAQKNPTAFYLCASSRNGQGAHEQFFGPGTRLTVL.

According to its frequency, this clonotype is medium-sized. This rearrangement joins TRBV27 to TRBJ1-5. CDR1 is MNHEY and CDR2 is SMNVEV in the germline V gene (reference sequence). The length of the CDR3 is 14 residues. The CDR3 protein is CASSDRGNYQPQHF.

Considering frequency, this clonotype is medium-sized. The chain is built from TRBV11-2 and TRBJ2-1; without DNA, the TCRdb call of TRBD2 cannot be checked. The length of the CDR3 is 17 residues. The V gene's germline CDR1 is SGHAT and CDR2 FQNNGV. CDR3 protein: CASSSQWRGTEGNEQFF.

V and J are TRBV5-1 and TRBJ2-1; TCRdb lists TRBD1, though no DNA is available to test this call. CDR3 size: 15 residues. The germline CDR1 and CDR2 sequences are SGHRS and YFSETQ. This CDR3 reads CASSLGDRAVTEQFF.

The genes are TRBV20-1 and TRBJ1-5; the D call from TCRdb, TRBD1, cannot be confirmed without DNA. There are 16 residues in the CDR3. Looked up from germline, CDR1 is DFQATT and CDR2 is SNEGSKA (reference sequence). This chain's CDR3 is CSAREPNRGSNQPQHF.

The chain uses TRBV7-2 and TRBJ1-2; TCRdb proposes TRBD1, but this gene call is untestable without DNA. This CDR3 has 15 amino acids. Germline V lookup: CDR1 SGHTA, CDR2 FQGNSA. The CDR3 loop reads CASQHVVWLFRGYTF. The variable domain in full, with the rest retrieved from reference TRBV7-2 and TRBJ1-2, is GAGVSQSPSNKVTEKGKDVELRCDPISGHTALYWYRQSLGQGLEFLIYFQGNSAPDKSGLPSDRFSAERTGGSVSTLTIQRTQQEDSAVYLCASQHVVWLFRGYTFGSGTRLTVV.

Considering frequency, this clonotype is large. The chain carries TRBV29-1 and TRBJ2-3; checking the TCRdb D call of TRBD2 is not possible without DNA. CDR3 size: 15 residues. Germline V gives CDR1 SQVTM, CDR2 ANQGSEA. The CDR3 loop is CSVRGLAGTSDTQYF.

This clonotype counts as medium-sized by frequency. The chain links TRBV5-1 to TRBJ2-7. Germline assignment: CDR1 SGHRS and CDR2 YFSETQ. CDR3 length equals 15 residues. The CDR3 is CASSMDIKPPYEQYF.

The genes are TRBV14 and TRBJ2-7; TCRdb returns TRBD1, unconfirmable since there is no DNA. In germline, CDR1 is SGHDN, CDR2 FVKESK. This CDR3 comprises 14 residues. CDR3 in amino acids: CASSLRQLGYEQYF.

Judged by frequency, this clonotype is medium-sized (0.01 to 0.1%). The genes are TRBV18 and TRBJ1-2. Germline V gives CDR1 KGHSH, CDR2 LQKENI. This CDR3 spans 13 amino acids. This chain's CDR3 is CASSPPSNYGYTF.

The rearrangement links TRBV5-6 to TRBJ2-1; TCRdb's D gene call, TRBD2, goes unchecked for lack of DNA. The CDR3 length is 15 residues. CDR1 and CDR2 from the germline V gene are SGHDT and YYEEEE. The CDR3 loop is CASSSRLGNYNEQFF.

This clonotype counts as medium-sized by frequency. Here the CDR3 reads CASSFGGGHSGNTIYF. This chain joins TRBV12-3 or TRBV12-4 and TRBJ1-3. This CDR3 comprises 16 residues.

This clonotype is identified as medium-sized from frequency. The rearrangement links TRBV19 to TRBJ1-1; without DNA, the TCRdb call of TRBD1 cannot be checked. CDR3 length equals 13 residues. Per germline, CDR1 LNHDA and CDR2 SQIVND (reference sequence). CDR3: CATQDRANTEAFF.

The chain combines TRBV11-2 with TRBJ2-2; TCRdb's D gene call, TRBD1, goes unchecked for lack of DNA. The CDR3 runs 15 residues. Germline V lookup: CDR1 SGHAT, CDR2 FQNNGV. The CDR3 protein is CASSLDRAVSGELFF.

The chain carries TRBV27 and TRBJ2-1; absent DNA, TCRdb's TRBD1 call cannot be checked. The CDR3 runs 15 residues. CDR1 MNHEY and CDR2 SMNVEV come from the germline V gene (reference sequence). Here the CDR3 reads CASSLQRTGIGKQFF.

The rearrangement uses TRBV12-3 or TRBV12-4 and TRBJ2-7. This CDR3 is 14 amino acids long. CDR3 residues: CASSLAAGTDEQYF.

This clonotype counts as medium-sized by frequency. This chain connects TRBV6-1 to TRBJ1-4; TCRdb picks TRBD1, but there is no DNA to check that call. The CDR3 spans 15 residues. The germline CDR1 and CDR2 sequences are MNHNS and SASEGT. CDR3: CASSEQTGSREKLFF.

This clonotype is medium-sized by frequency. The chain is built from TRBV20-1 and TRBJ2-1; TCRdb lists TRBD2, though no DNA is available to test this call. This CDR3 spans 14 amino acids. Germline assignment: CDR1 DFQATT and CDR2 SNEGSKA (reference sequence). CDR3 in amino acids: CSAGPGLAGNEQFF.

This clonotype is medium-sized by frequency. The V call is TRBV6-6, the J call TRBJ1-4; TCRdb calls TRBD1, which cannot be checked without DNA. Germline values: CDR1 MNHNY, CDR2 SVGAGI (reference sequence). CDR3 length: 14 residues. The CDR3 here is CASRIRGDWEKLFF.

This chain uses TRBV4-3 with TRBJ2-7. The CDR3 length is 14 residues. CDR1 and CDR2 from the germline V gene are LGHNA and YSLEER. The CDR3 loop reads CASSQDLGLGEQYF.